A single sample is the source of the 28 T cell receptor beta chains below, sequenced in a study of T cell changes during pregnancy in multiple sclerosis. Libraries were prepared by immunoSEQ multiplex PCR; TCRdb keeps only in-frame clonotypes and omits some of them. The sample contains approximately 30,000 clones, nearly 90% of which appear only once. Sequences were derived from CD4+ T cells from peripheral blood mononuclear cells, sampled in the second trimester of pregnancy. These receptors were collected from a female donor with multiple sclerosis, enrolled in a pregnancy study.

This clone appeared a single time. The CDR3 reads CASHRAFNQPQHF. The CDR3 DNA reads TGTGCCAGTCACAGGGCCTTCAATCAGCCCCAGCATTTT. This chain connects TRBV2 to TRBJ1-5, with a tentative D call TRBD1 (6 bases). Germline V CDR1 and CDR2: SNHLY, FYNNEI. This CDR3 has 13 amino acids. Trimming pared 9 bases from V and 3 bases from J, leaving 12 bases between.

The rearrangement uses TRBV27 and TRBJ1-2; unclear D gene. Germline CDR1 is MNHEY and CDR2 is SMNVEV (reference sequence). V shed 6 bases and J shed 1 base, with 6 bases lying between them. The CDR3 runs 12 residues. The CDR3 protein is CASSPYNYGYTF. The CDR3 DNA sequence: TGTGCCAGCAGCCCGTATAACTATGGCTACACCTTC.

This chain connects TRBV27 to TRBJ2-1; 9 positions agree with TRBD1. CDR1 and CDR2 (germline): MNHEY, SMNVEV (reference sequence). V gave up 5 bases and J gave up 2 bases; unmatched junction bases: 4. The CDR3 length is 15 residues. In DNA form, the CDR3 reads TGTGCCAGCAGTAAAGACAGGGGGACCTACAATGAGCAGTTCTTC. Translation gives CASSKDRGTYNEQFF.

The chain carries TRBV18 and TRBJ1-1; TRBD1 agrees at 11 bases. The CDR3 consists of 16 residues. Germline assignment: CDR1 KGHSH and CDR2 LQKENI. V lost 3 bases, J lost 5 bases, and 8 bases stayed unmatched. The CDR3 nucleotides read TGTGCCAGCTCACCCCGGACAGGGGGCGTAGGTACTGAAGCTTTCTTT. It translates to CASSPRTGGVGTEAFF.

The chain employs TRBV29-1 and TRBJ2-1; 12 bases map to TRBD1. Losses at the gene ends were 4 bases for V and 4 bases for J; bases not matched to a gene: 8. The CDR3 consists of 16 residues. Germline lookup yields CDR1 SQVTM and CDR2 ANQGSEA. For the CDR3, the DNA is TGCAGCGTTGGGAGGGGGACAGGGGGCGCGTACAATGAGCAGTTCTTC. It specifies CSVGRGTGGAYNEQFF.

The J gene is TRBJ2-7, the V gene TRBV10-3; D ambiguous. Germline CDR1 reads ENHRY; CDR2 reads SYGVKD. This CDR3 comprises 16 residues. V was trimmed by 4 bases and J by 5 bases, leaving 21 bases between them. This CDR3 is CAISVYRSQPADEQYF. The CDR3 DNA reads as TGTGCCATCAGTGTTTATCGTAGTCAGCCGGCGGACGAGCAGTACTTC.

The rearrangement joins TRBV18 to TRBJ1-1, with TRBD1 identical over 11 bases. V shed 4 bases and J 4 bases; nucleotides not matched to a gene: 11. CDR1 is KGHSH and CDR2 is LQKENI in the germline V gene. This CDR3 spans 17 amino acids. CDR3 amino acids: CASSRTGQGVWSTEAFF. The CDR3 bases are TGTGCCAGCTCACGGACGGGACAGGGGGTATGGTCCACTGAAGCTTTCTTT.

The chain employs TRBV7-9 and TRBJ2-2; D is perhaps TRBD1 (5 bases). V lost 3 bases and J lost 2, with 10 bases in between. There are 15 residues in the CDR3. Germline V lookup: CDR1 SEHNR, CDR2 FQNEAQ (reference sequence). The CDR3 region is CASSFTQGNTGELFF. In DNA, the CDR3 is TGTGCCAGCAGCTTTACCCAGGGTAACACCGGGGAGCTGTTTTTT. Together with reference TRBV7-9 and TRBJ2-2, the CDR3 gives the full variable domain: DTGVSQNPRHKITKRGQNVTFRCDPISEHNRLYWYRQTLGQGPEFLTYFQNEAQLEKSRLLSDRFSAERPKGSFSTLEIQRTEQGDSAMYLCASSFTQGNTGELFFGEGSRLTVL.

With regard to this clone: The sample carries other DNA sequences with the same CDR3. The chain recombines TRBV7-2 with TRBJ1-5; D unresolved. The germline gives CDR1 SGHTA, CDR2 FQGNSA. V was shortened by 2 bases and J by 5 bases, with 7 bases between the two germline ends. The CDR3 has 13 amino acids. Here the CDR3 DNA reads TGTGCCAGCAGCTTACGGGGAGATCAGCCCCAGCATTTT. The encoded protein is CASSLRGDQPQHF.

J is TRBJ1-2 and V is TRBV13, with a possible D match to TRBD1 (6 bases). Germline loops: CDR1 PRHDT, CDR2 FYEKMQ (reference sequence). Trimming removed 7 bases at V and 6 bases at J, with 24 bases between. The CDR3 runs to 16 residues. CDR3 sequence: CASILGNRDSVHGYTF. In DNA form, the CDR3 reads TGTGCCAGCATACTTGGCAACAGGGATTCGGTCCATGGCTACACCTTC.

This chain joins TRBV6-1 and TRBJ1-1; D gene ambiguous. Germline V gives CDR1 MNHNS, CDR2 SASEGT. This CDR3 is built from 14 residues. V was pared by 4 bases and J by 0 bases, with 9 bases between. CDR3 in DNA: TGTGCCAGCAGTGGCGGGCCCATGAACACTGAAGCTTTCTTT. Its protein is CASSGGPMNTEAFF.

In its sample, this clone was seen a few times. The rearrangement uses TRBV7-3 and TRBJ2-1; 9 positions agree with TRBD2. Unmatched junction bases numbered 5, after V lost 4 bases and J lost 7 bases. The CDR3 length is 14 residues. Germline assignment: CDR1 SGHTA and CDR2 FQGTGA. The CDR3 bases are TGTGCCAGCAGCTCGAGCGGGGGGCAAAATGAGCAGTTCTTC. Encoded protein: CASSSSGGQNEQFF.

This clone was seen a single time. V is TRBV18 and J is TRBJ1-1; TRBD1 matches 8 bases. Germline assignment: CDR1 KGHSH and CDR2 LQKENI. The length of the CDR3 is 14 residues. Unmatched junction bases numbered 4, after V lost 6 bases and J lost 1 base. The CDR3 loop reads CASSQTGANTEAFF. The CDR3 nucleotides read TGTGCCAGCTCGCAGACAGGGGCGAACACTGAAGCTTTCTTT.

The CDR3 nucleotides are TGTGCCAGCAGCAACACAGGCCACTATGGCTACACCTTC. The encoded protein is CASSNTGHYGYTF. The chain has TRBV21-1 and TRBJ1-2; the table's D call of TRBD1 was not tested on the DNA. TRBV21-1 is noted as a pseudogene. There are 13 residues in the CDR3.

A single count supports this clone. This CDR3 reads CASRTGQGAYEQYF. In nucleotides, the CDR3 is TGTGCCAGCAGGACGGGACAGGGGGCCTACGAGCAGTACTTC. The chain has TRBV28 and TRBJ2-7; TRBD1 agrees at 11 bases. The CDR3 loop spans 14 amino acids. With V trimmed by 6 bases and J by 2 bases, 3 bases remained unmatched. The germline V gene encodes CDR1 MDHEN and CDR2 SYDVKM.

The chain carries TRBV7-9 and TRBJ2-1, with a tentative D call TRBD2 (7 bases). This CDR3 has 14 residues. In germline, CDR1 is SEHNR, CDR2 FQNEAQ (reference sequence). Trimming left V 4 bases short and J 10 bases short, with 17 bases between. The CDR3 sequence: CASSSRGGLGEQFF. The CDR3 nucleotides read TGTGCCAGCAGCTCAAGGGGGGGCCTCGGGGAGCAGTTCTTC.

The chain combines TRBV5-1 with TRBJ2-7; 9 bases are shared with TRBD1. Germline CDR1 SGHRS, CDR2 YFSETQ. The CDR3 sequence is 14 residues long. The V gene end was trimmed by 7 bases and the J gene end by 2 bases; junction bases not matched to a gene: 7. CDR3 in amino acids: CASGTRDRAYEQYF. The CDR3 DNA reads as TGCGCCAGCGGAACCCGGGACAGGGCCTACGAGCAGTACTTC.

J is TRBJ1-5 and V is TRBV12-5; unclear D gene. The CDR3 totals 15 residues. V was shortened by 2 bases and J by 9 bases, with 17 bases between the two germline ends. Germline values: CDR1 LGHNT, CDR2 FRNRAP. CDR3 sequence reads: CASGLTEGGSSPQHF. The CDR3 DNA reads TGTGCTAGTGGTTTGACCGAGGGAGGGTCATCGCCCCAGCATTTT.

The chain carries TRBV5-6 and TRBJ1-4, with D maybe TRBD1 (6 bases). CDR1 and CDR2 (germline): SGHDT, YYEEEE. The CDR3 length is 16 residues. Trimming removed 2 bases from V and 12 bases from J, with 23 bases in between. CDR3 coding DNA: TGTGCCAGCAGCTTAGGGACATACATGGGGTCCGGAGAACTGTTTTTT. The encoded protein is CASSLGTYMGSGELFF.

This sequence joins TRBV2 and TRBJ1-6, with 8 nucleotides matching TRBD1. The CDR3 covers 15 residues. The V segment lost 10 bases and the J segment 2 bases; nucleotides outside the gene matches: 7. Germline assignment: CDR1 SNHLY and CDR2 FYNNEI. As DNA, the CDR3 is TGTGCCACCAAACGGGACAGGCCCTATAATTCACCCCTCCACTTT. Translation: CATKRDRPYNSPLHF.

The chain is built from TRBV10-3 and TRBJ1-2; D is possibly TRBD1 (5 bases). CDR1 is ENHRY, CDR2 SYGVKD, per germline. This CDR3 is 15 amino acids long. Trimming left V 6 bases short and J 3 bases short, with 17 bases between. The CDR3 DNA sequence: TGTGCCATCAGGACGGTACAGGATTTCCACTATGGCTACACCTTC. Translation gives CAIRTVQDFHYGYTF.

This chain uses TRBV11-2 with TRBJ2-1, with TRBD1 identical over 7 bases. The J segment lost 12 bases and the V segment lost 3 bases, leaving 8 bases of the junction unmatched. There are 13 residues in the CDR3. Germline assignment: CDR1 SGHAT and CDR2 FQNNGV. CDR3 nucleotides: TGTGCCAGCAGCTTCAATGCAGGGGGTTCGCAGTTCTTC. Translated, it gives CASSFNAGGSQFF.

This clone was observed a few times. The chain has TRBV20-1 and TRBJ1-1; no clear D gene. V was cut by 4 bases and J by 2 bases, with 5 bases left in between. This CDR3 is built from 11 residues. Germline values: CDR1 DFQATT, CDR2 SNEGSKA (reference sequence). In DNA, the CDR3 is TGCAGTGCTAACTTCAACACTGAAGCTTTCTTT. Residues: CSANFNTEAFF.

The rearrangement uses TRBV18 and TRBJ1-1; 11 bases line up with TRBD1. This CDR3 spans 18 amino acids. Germline lookup yields CDR1 KGHSH and CDR2 LQKENI. V lost 6 bases and J lost 4; bases outside the gene matches: 16. The CDR3 loop is CASSKQAAGQGAVTEAFF. CDR3 nucleotides: TGTGCCAGCTCGAAACAAGCAGCCGGACAGGGGGCTGTCACTGAAGCTTTCTTT.

CDR3 loop: CASSLAATSGSYEQYF. The CDR3 DNA follows: TGTGCCAGCAGCTTAGCCGCGACTAGCGGTTCCTACGAGCAGTACTTC. J is TRBJ2-7 and V is TRBV7-2; TRBD2 agrees at 9 bases. V dropped 0 bases and J dropped 1; count of bases not matched to a gene: 4. The germline V gene has CDR1 SGHTA and CDR2 FQGNSA. CDR3 length: 16 residues.

The chain has TRBV6-5 and TRBJ2-7; D ambiguous. V lost 5 bases, J lost 0 bases, and 11 bases lay in between. CDR3 length equals 14 residues. Germline-derived CDR1 and CDR2 are MNHEY and SVGAGI. Here the CDR3 DNA reads TGTGCCAGCAGTCCCGGGTCGAGCTCCTACGAGCAGTACTTC. This encodes CASSPGSSSYEQYF.

The chain has TRBV7-8 and TRBJ1-1; 9 bases are a match to TRBD1. CDR1 and CDR2 from the germline V gene are SGHVS and FQNEAQ. After removal of 5 bases from V and 10 bases from J, the junction contained 8 bases not matched to a gene. The CDR3 has 13 amino acids. CDR3 protein: CASSGGTGTGAFF. In DNA form, the CDR3 reads TGTGCCAGCAGCGGAGGGACAGGGACGGGAGCTTTCTTT.

This clone was counted a few times. The chain uses TRBV6-5 and TRBJ1-1, with no clear D. This CDR3 spans 12 amino acids. Germline assignment: CDR1 MNHEY and CDR2 SVGAGI. Trimming stripped 5 bases from V and 3 bases from J, with 7 bases between. The CDR3 spells CASSGGYTEAFF. The CDR3 DNA sequence: TGTGCCAGCAGTGGCGGGTACACTGAAGCTTTCTTT.